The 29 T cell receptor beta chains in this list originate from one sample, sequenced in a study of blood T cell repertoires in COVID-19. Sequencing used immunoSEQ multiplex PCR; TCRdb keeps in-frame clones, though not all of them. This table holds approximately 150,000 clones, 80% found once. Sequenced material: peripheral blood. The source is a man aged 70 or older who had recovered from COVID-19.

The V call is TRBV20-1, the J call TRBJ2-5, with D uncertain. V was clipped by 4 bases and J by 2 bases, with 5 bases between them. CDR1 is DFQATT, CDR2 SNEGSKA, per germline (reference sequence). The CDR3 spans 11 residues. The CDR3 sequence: CSATKQETQYF. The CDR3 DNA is TGCAGTGCTACCAAACAAGAGACCCAGTACTTC.

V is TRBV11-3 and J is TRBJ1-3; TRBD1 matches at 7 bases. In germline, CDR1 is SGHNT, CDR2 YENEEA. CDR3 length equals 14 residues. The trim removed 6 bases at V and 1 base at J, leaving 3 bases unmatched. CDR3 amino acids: CASSQGGSGNTIYF. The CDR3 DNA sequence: TGTGCCAGCAGTCAGGGGGGATCTGGAAACACCATATATTTT.

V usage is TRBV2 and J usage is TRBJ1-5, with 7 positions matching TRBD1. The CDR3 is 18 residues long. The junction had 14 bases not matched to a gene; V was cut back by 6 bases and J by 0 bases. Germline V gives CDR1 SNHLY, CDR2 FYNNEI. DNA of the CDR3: TGTGCCAGCAGCGATTACCGGGACAGCCTGTATAGCAATCAGCCCCAGCATTTT. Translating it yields CASSDYRDSLYSNQPQHF. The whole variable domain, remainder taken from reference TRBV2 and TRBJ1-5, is EPEVTQTPSHQVTQMGQEVILRCVPISNHLYFYWYRQILGQKVEFLVSFYNNEISEKSEIFDDQFSVERPDGSNFTLKIRSTKLEDSAMYFCASSDYRDSLYSNQPQHFGDGTRLSIL.

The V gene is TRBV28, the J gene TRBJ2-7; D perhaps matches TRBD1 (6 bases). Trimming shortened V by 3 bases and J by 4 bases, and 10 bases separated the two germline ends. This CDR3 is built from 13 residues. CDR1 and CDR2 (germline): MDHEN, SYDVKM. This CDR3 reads CASSLTGRYEQYF. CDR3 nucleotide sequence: TGTGCCAGCAGTTTGACAGGTAGGTACGAGCAGTACTTC.

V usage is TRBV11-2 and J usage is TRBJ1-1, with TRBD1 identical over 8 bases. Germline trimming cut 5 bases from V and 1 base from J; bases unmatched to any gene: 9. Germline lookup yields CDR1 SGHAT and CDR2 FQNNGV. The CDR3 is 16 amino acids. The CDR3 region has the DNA TGTGCCAGCAGCCCATGGACAGGGATGGCGAACACTGAAGCTTTCTTT. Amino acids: CASSPWTGMANTEAFF.

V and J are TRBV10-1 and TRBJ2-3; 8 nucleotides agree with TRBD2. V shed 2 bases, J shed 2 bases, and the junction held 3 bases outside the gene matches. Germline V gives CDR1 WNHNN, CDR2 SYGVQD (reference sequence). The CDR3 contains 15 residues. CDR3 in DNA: TGCGCCAGCAGTGAGGAGCGGGAGTTCACAGATACGCAGTATTTT. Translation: CASSEEREFTDTQYF.

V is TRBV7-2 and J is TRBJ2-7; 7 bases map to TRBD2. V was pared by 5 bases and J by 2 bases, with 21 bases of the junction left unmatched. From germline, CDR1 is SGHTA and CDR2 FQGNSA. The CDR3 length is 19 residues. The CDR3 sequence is CASSPAGGSGWLNTYEQYF. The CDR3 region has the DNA TGTGCCAGCAGCCCCGCCGGTGGTAGCGGGTGGTTGAATACCTACGAGCAGTACTTC.

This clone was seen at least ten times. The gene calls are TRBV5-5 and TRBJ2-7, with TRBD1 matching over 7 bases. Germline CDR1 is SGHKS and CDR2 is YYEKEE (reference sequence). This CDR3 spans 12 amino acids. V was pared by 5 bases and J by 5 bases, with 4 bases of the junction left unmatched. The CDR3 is CASRKTGDEQYF. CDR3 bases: TGTGCCAGCAGGAAAACAGGGGACGAGCAGTACTTC.

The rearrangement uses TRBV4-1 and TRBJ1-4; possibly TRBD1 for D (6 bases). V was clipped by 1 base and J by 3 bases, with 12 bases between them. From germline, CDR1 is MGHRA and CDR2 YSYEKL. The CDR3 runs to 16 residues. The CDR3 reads CASSQGGPGANEKLFF. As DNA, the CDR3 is TGCGCCAGCAGCCAAGGAGGGCCAGGGGCTAATGAAAAACTGTTTTTT.

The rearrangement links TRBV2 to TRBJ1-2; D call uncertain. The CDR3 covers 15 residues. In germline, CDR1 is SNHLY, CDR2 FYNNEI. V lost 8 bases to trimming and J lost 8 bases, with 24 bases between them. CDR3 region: CASAPRGSRHLGYTF. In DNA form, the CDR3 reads TGTGCCAGCGCACCACGCGGGTCGCGGCACCTGGGCTACACCTTC. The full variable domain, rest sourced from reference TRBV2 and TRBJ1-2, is EPEVTQTPSHQVTQMGQEVILRCVPISNHLYFYWYRQILGQKVEFLVSFYNNEISEKSEIFDDQFSVERPDGSNFTLKIRSTKLEDSAMYFCASAPRGSRHLGYTFGSGTRLTVV.

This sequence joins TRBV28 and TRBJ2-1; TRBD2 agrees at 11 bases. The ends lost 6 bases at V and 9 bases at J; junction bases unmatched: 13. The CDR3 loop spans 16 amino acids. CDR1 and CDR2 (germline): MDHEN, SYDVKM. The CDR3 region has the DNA TGTGCCAGCAGCACCGCCCCGGGACTAGCGGCCCCTGAGCAGTTCTTC. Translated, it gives CASSTAPGLAAPEQFF.

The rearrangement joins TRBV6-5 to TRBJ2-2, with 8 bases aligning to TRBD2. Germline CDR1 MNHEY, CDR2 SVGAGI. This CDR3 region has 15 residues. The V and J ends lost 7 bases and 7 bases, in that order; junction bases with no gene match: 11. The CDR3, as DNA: TGTGCCAGCATCGGGGGAGGACTAGCCCACGGGGAGCTGTTTTTT. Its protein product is CASIGGGLAHGELFF.

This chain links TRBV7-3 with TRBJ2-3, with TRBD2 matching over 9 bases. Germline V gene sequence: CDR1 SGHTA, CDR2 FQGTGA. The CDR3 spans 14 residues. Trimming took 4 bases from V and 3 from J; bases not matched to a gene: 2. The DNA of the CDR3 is TGTGCCAGCAGCTCCGGACTAGCGACAGATACGCAGTATTTT. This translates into CASSSGLATDTQYF.

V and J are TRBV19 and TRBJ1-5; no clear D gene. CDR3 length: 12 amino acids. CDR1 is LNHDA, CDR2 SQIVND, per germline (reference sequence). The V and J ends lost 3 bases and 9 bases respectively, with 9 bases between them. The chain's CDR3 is CASSIPSGPQHF. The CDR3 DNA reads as TGTGCCAGTAGTATCCCCTCCGGGCCCCAGCATTTT. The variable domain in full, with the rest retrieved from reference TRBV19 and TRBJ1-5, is DGGITQSPKYLFRKEGQNVTLSCEQNLNHDAMYWYRQDPGQGLRLIYYSQIVNDFQKGDIAEGYSVSREKKESFPLTVTSAQKNPTAFYLCASSIPSGPQHFGDGTRLSIL.

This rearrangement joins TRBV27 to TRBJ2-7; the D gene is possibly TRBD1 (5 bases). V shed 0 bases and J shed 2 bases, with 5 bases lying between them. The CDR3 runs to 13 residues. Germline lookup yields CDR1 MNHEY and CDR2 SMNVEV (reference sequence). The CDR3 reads CASSLSGAYEQYF. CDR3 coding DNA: TGTGCCAGCAGTTTATCAGGGGCCTACGAGCAGTACTTC.

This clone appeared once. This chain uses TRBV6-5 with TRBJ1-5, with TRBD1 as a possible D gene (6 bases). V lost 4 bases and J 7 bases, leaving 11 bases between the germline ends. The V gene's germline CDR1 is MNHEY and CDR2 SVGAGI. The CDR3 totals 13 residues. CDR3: CASSSDRSQPQHF. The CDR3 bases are TGTGCCAGCAGTTCCGACAGGTCCCAGCCCCAGCATTTT.

CDR3 nucleotides: TGTGCCAGCAGCCAAGGCTCAGGGGTAAACACTGAAGCTTTCTTT. Its translation: CASSQGSGVNTEAFF. The chain couples TRBV3-1 (or the pseudogene TRBV3-2) to TRBJ1-1; the D gene is possibly TRBD1 (6 bases). Germline V gene lookup returns CDR1 LGHDT and CDR2 YNNKEL (reference sequence). There are 15 residues in the CDR3. V was pared by 1 base and J by 2 bases, with 11 bases between.

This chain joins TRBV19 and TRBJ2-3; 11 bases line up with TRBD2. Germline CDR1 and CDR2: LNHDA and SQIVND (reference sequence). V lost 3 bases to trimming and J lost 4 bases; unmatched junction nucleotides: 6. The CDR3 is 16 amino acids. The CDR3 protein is CASSMVAGGPADTQYF. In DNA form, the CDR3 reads TGTGCCAGTAGTATGGTAGCGGGAGGGCCAGCAGATACGCAGTATTTT.

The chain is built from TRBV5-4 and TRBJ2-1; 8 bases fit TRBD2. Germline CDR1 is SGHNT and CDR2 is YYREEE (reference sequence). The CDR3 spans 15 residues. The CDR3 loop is CAVSSGMSSYNEQFF. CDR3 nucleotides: TGTGCTGTGAGTAGCGGGATGTCCTCCTACAATGAGCAGTTCTTC.

The CDR3 DNA sequence: TGTGCCAGTAGTATGGCTGATACGCAGTATTTT. It translates to CASSMADTQYF. This chain connects TRBV19 to TRBJ2-3, with D uncertain. V shed 3 bases and J shed 6 bases, with 4 bases lying between them. The CDR3 contains 11 residues. CDR1 LNHDA and CDR2 SQIVND come from the germline V gene (reference sequence).

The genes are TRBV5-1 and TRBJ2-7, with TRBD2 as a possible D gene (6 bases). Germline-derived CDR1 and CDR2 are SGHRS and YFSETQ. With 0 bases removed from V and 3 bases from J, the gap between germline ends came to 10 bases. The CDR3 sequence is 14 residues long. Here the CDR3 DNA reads TGCGCCAGCAGCTTGGGTCCGGGACTCTACGAGCAGTACTTC. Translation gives CASSLGPGLYEQYF.

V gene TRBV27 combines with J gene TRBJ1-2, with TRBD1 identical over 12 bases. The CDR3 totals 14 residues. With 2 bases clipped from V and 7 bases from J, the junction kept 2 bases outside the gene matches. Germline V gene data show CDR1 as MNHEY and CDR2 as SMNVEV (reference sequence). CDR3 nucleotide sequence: TGTGCCAGCAGTTTAGGGGGACAGGGGGCTGGCTACACCTTC. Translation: CASSLGGQGAGYTF.

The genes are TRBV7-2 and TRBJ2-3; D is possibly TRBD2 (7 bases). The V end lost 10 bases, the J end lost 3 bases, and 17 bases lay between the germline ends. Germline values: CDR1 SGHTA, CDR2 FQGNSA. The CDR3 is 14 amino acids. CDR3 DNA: TGTGCCACAAAGAGGGGGGGGGAGACAGATACGCAGTATTTT. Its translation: CATKRGGETDTQYF.

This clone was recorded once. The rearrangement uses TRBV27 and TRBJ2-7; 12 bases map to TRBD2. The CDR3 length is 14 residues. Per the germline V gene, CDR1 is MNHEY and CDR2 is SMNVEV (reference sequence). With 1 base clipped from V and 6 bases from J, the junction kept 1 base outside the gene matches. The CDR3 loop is CASSLWTSGTEQYF. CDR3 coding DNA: TGTGCCAGCAGTTTATGGACTAGCGGGACCGAGCAGTACTTC.

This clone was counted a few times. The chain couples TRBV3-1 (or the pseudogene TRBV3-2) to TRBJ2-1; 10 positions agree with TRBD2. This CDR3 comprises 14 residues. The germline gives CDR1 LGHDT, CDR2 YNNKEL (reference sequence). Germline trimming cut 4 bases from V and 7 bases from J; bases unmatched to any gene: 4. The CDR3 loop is CASSPGLAANEQFF. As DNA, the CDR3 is TGTGCCAGCAGCCCCGGACTAGCGGCGAATGAGCAGTTCTTC.

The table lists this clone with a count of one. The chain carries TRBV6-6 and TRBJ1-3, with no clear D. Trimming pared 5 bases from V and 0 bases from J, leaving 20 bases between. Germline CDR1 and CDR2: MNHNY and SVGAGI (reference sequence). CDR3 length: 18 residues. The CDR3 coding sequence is TGTGCCAGCAGTCCTAGGGAGTACCCAAGAACCTCTGGAAACACCATATATTTT. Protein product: CASSPREYPRTSGNTIYF.

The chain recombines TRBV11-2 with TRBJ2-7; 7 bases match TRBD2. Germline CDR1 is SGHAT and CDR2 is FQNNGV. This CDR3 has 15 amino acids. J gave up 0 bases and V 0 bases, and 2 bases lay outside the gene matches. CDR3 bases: TGTGCCAGCAGCTTAGATCTAGCGGTCTCCTACGAGCAGTACTTC. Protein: CASSLDLAVSYEQYF.

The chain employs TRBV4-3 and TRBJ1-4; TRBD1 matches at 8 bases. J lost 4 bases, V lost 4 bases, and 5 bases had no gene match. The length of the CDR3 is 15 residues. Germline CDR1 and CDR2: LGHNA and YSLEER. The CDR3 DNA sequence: TGCGCCAGCAGCCCCCACAGGGGGTTTAATGAAAAACTGTTTTTT. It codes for CASSPHRGFNEKLFF.

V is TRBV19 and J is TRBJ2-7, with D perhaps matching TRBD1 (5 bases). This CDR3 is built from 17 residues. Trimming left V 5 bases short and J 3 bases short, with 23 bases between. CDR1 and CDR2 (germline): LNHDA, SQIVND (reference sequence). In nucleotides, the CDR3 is TGTGCCAGTAGTCGCCAGGGCCGAGGCTCCCCGTACTACGAGCAGTACTTC. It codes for CASSRQGRGSPYYEQYF.